The TCR beta chain under discussion was sequenced for a study of cytomegalovirus exposure and HLA in healthy donors. The CDR3 covers 16 residues. CDR1 SGHVS and CDR2 FQNEAQ come from the germline V gene. V shed 3 bases and J 6 bases; nucleotides not matched to a gene: 7. TCRdb keeps only in-frame clones here, not all; method: immunoSEQ multiplex PCR. The profile shows tens of thousands of clones, approximately 90% of them singletons. The J gene is TRBJ2-2, the V gene TRBV7-8; 10 bases align to TRBD1. The sequence came from a man aged 25 to 40 in good health and CMV-seronegative. Sequenced: PBMCs. This CDR3 reads CASSLETGGSSGELFF. CDR3 sequence (DNA): TGTGCCAGCAGCTTGGAGACAGGGGGCTCTTCCGGGGAGCTGTTTTTT.